This TCR beta chain was recovered during a study of response to subunit inactivated influenza vaccine. TCRdb reprocessed the RT-PCR reads with MiXCR, giving one entry per CDR3 protein. Altogether about 700,000 distinct CDR3 sequences are present, approximately 15% being singletons, with the ten largest covering roughly 6.4%. This clonotype was found a few times. What it binds is not known. This CDR3 is 15 amino acids long. The junction had 7 bases not matched to a gene; V was cut back by 5 bases and J by 2 bases. Germline V gene lookup returns CDR1 MDHEN and CDR2 SYDVKM. Study results and limitations: Authors suggested each seasonal influenza vaccination recruits few new T cells.

The sequence came from a man in his fifties who received an inactivated influenza vaccine. V usage is TRBV28 and J usage is TRBJ2-3, with 7 positions matching TRBD2. The sequencing here drew on PBMCs from blood, taken around 15 days before vaccination. CDR3 amino acids: CASSPSGITTDTQYF. DNA for the CDR3: TGTGCCAGCAGTCCGAGCGGGATTACCACAGATACGCAGTATTTT.